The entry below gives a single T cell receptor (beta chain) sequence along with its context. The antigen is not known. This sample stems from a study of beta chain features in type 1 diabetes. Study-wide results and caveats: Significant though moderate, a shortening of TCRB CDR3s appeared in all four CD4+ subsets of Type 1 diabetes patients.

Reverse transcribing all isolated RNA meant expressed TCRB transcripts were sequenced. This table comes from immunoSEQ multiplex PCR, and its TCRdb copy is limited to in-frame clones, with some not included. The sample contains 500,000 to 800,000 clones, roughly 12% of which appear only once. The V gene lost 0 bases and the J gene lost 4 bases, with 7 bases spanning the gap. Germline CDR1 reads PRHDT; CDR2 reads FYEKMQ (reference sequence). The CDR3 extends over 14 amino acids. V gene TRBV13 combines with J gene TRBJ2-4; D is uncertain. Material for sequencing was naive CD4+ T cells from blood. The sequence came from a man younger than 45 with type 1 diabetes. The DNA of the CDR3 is TGTGCCAGCAGCTTAGGACACCGGAAAAACATTCAGTACTTC. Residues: CASSLGHRKNIQYF.